Listed below are T cell receptor beta chains from one sample, sequenced in a study of shared T cell receptors in the human thymus. This table comes from immunoSEQ multiplex PCR, and its TCRdb copy is limited to in-frame clones, with some not included. Here the sample spans 640,000 or so clones, approximately 89% being singletons. This same sample was also part of a study on human thymus T cells.

The sequenced material came from thymocytes. Receptors originate from a boy younger than two with a congenital heart defect. The CDR3 runs from the conserved cysteine through the conserved F or W. The D gene is left open where the match is weak. Size is omitted from some rows. Given values are once, few, many or a class for expanded clones.

18 TRBJ1-2 TRBD1 TRBV5-4 once TGTGCCAGCAGCTTGGTTGGGACAGGGGTCCGAAAGGCTTATGGCTACACCTTC CASSLVGTGVRKAYGYTF
16 TRBJ2-4 TRBD2 TRBV28 NA TGTGCCAGCAGGGGTTCTAGCGGGCTAGCCAAAAACATTCAGTACTTC CASRGSSGLAKNIQYF
12 TRBJ2-7 TRBD2 TRBV18 NA TGTGCCAGCTCAGCGGGGGACTACGAGCAGTACTTC CASSAGDYEQYF
17 TRBJ1-1 NA TRBV5-6 NA TGTGCCAGCAGCTTGGACCCGCCGGGACTTACGAACACTGAAGCTTTCTTT CASSLDPPGLTNTEAFF
13 TRBJ1-2 TRBD1 TRBV4-1 NA TGCGCCAGCAGCCGGGGGACAGGCGTAGGCTACACCTTC CASSRGTGVGYTF
16 TRBJ2-6 TRBD1 TRBV27 NA TGTGCCAGCAGAAAACAGGGGGCGGGTGGGGCCAACGTCCTGACTTTC CASRKQGAGGANVLTF
15 TRBJ1-2 TRBD1 TRBV7-2 NA TGTGCCAGCAGCTTTCCCTCAGGGGGTGATGGTGGCTACACCTTC CASSFPSGGDGGYTF
15 TRBJ2-7 NA TRBV4-1 NA TGCGCCAGCAGCCAAGATGGCGAGGGGGCCTACGAGCAGTACTTC CASSQDGEGAYEQYF
16 TRBJ2-7 NA TRBV7-2 NA TGTGCCAGCAGCTTAATGGGACAACCGGGATCCTACGAGCAGTACTTC CASSLMGQPGSYEQYF
14 TRBJ2-5 NA TRBV6-5 once TGTGCCAGCAGTTGCGTAAGTCCTCCGGAGACCCAGTACTTC CASSCVSPPETQYF
12 TRBJ2-7 NA TRBV27 NA TGTGCCAGCAGCCGAGACAGCTACGAGCAGTACTTC CASSRDSYEQYF
15 TRBJ2-2 TRBD1 TRBV27 once TGTGCCAGCAGAACCGGGACAGGGAGCACCGGGGAGCTGTTTTTT CASRTGTGSTGELFF
14 TRBJ2-1 TRBD2 TRBV29-1 NA TGCAGCGTTGAAGCGGGAGGGCTGATCAATGAGCAGTTCTTC CSVEAGGLINEQFF
13 TRBJ1-2 TRBD1 TRBV14 NA TGTGCCAGCAACCGACAGGGAAACTATGGCTACACCTTC CASNRQGNYGYTF
14 TRBJ2-7 NA TRBV6-5 NA TGTGCCAGCAGTAAATACCTCGGGGGATCCGAGCAGTACTTC CASSKYLGGSEQYF
14 TRBJ1-5 NA TRBV4-1 NA TGCGCCAGCAGCCACCAAGGCGGGTATCAGCCCCAGCATTTT CASSHQGGYQPQHF
16 TRBJ1-5 NA TRBV4-2 NA TGTGCCAGCAGCCAAGCCCACCGACAGCACAATCAGCCCCAGCATTTT CASSQAHRQHNQPQHF
13 TRBJ2-5 NA TRBV5-1 NA TGCGCCAGCAGCTTGGGGCTAGATAAGACCCAGTACTTC CASSLGLDKTQYF
16 TRBJ1-2 TRBD1 TRBV28 NA TGTGCCAGCACCCTGGTCGGGGACAGGCGAAGTTGGGGCTACACCTTC CASTLVGDRRSWGYTF
14 TRBJ1-2 TRBD1 TRBV2 few TGTGCCAGCAGTCCCCCCGGGACAGGGGGTGGCTACACCTTC CASSPPGTGGGYTF
18 TRBJ2-1 NA TRBV9 NA TGTGCCAGCAGCGTAGTAGATCGGACAGCCAGCTCCTACAATGAGCAGTTCTTC CASSVVDRTASSYNEQFF
16 TRBJ2-4 NA TRBV30 NA TGTGCCTGGAGTGTACTTGAGAAACTAGCCAAAAACATTCAGTACTTC CAWSVLEKLAKNIQYF
16 TRBJ1-1 NA TRBV28 few TGTGCCAGCAGTCTTCAACCTACAGGGAGGGTGACTGAAGCTTTCTTT CASSLQPTGRVTEAFF
17 TRBJ1-1 TRBD1 TRBV27 NA TGTGCCAGCAGTTTGAGCCCTAGGGACAGATATAAACCGGAAGCTTTCTTT CASSLSPRDRYKPEAFF
15 TRBJ2-3 NA TRBV19 NA TGTGCCAGTAGCCCAGGGACACAACGCACAGATACGCAGTATTTT CASSPGTQRTDTQYF
14 TRBJ1-6 TRBD1 TRBV2 once TGTGCCAGCCAGACAGGGCACAATAATTCACCCCTCCACTTT CASQTGHNNSPLHF
17 TRBJ2-7 TRBD2 TRBV5-4 NA TGTGCCAGCAGCGAGACCTCTCAAGAGCGGGAGTTCGGCGAGCAGTACTTC CASSETSQEREFGEQYF
14 TRBJ1-2 NA TRBV27 NA TGTGCCAGCAGTAAAGTGACAGGAGACTATGGCTACACCTTC CASSKVTGDYGYTF
16 TRBJ2-3 TRBD2 TRBV4-3 NA TGCGCCAGCAGCCAAAACTTGAGCGGGAGGATAGATACGCAGTATTTT CASSQNLSGRIDTQYF
15 TRBJ1-5 NA TRBV25-1 NA TGTGCCAGCAGTGAATCCCTCGGGGACAATCAGCCCCAGCATTTT CASSESLGDNQPQHF
16 TRBJ1-1 TRBD1 TRBV25-1 NA TGTGCCAGCAGTGCCCACCGGGACAGGGTAAATTCTGAAGCTTTCTTT CASSAHRDRVNSEAFF